A single sample is the source of the 20 T cell receptor beta chains below, sequenced in a study of blood T cell repertoires in COVID-19. Sequenced by immunoSEQ multiplex PCR; TCRdb stores in-frame clones only, minus some. The data contain around 65,000 clones, 81% of them singletons. Input material: peripheral blood. These receptors came from a man at least 80 years old with acute or convalescent COVID-19.

J is TRBJ2-2 and V is TRBV18, with D perhaps TRBD1 (6 bases). The germline V and J ends were trimmed by 4 bases and 7 bases, with 10 bases remaining between them. CDR3 length: 13 residues. Germline V gene data show CDR1 as KGHSH and CDR2 as LQKENI. The CDR3 region has the DNA TGTGCCAGCTCACGGGCACAGGGCGGGGAGCTGTTTTTT. Residues: CASSRAQGGELFF.

The genes are TRBV14 and TRBJ2-1, with 8 bases that match TRBD2. This CDR3 comprises 15 residues. Per germline, CDR1 SGHDN and CDR2 FVKESK. V dropped 2 bases and J dropped 7; count of bases not matched to a gene: 7. The CDR3 loop is CASSQRAGEGNEQFF. In nucleotides, the CDR3 is TGTGCCAGCAGCCAAAGAGCGGGAGAGGGGAATGAGCAGTTCTTC. Complete variable domain (other parts from reference TRBV14 and TRBJ2-1): EAGVTQFPSHSVIEKGQTVTLRCDPISGHDNLYWYRRVMGKEIKFLLHFVKESKQDESGMPNNRFLAERTGGTYSTLKVQPAELEDSGVYFCASSQRAGEGNEQFFGPGTRLTVL.

The sample holds one count of this clone. J is TRBJ2-3 and V is TRBV4-1; the match to TRBD2 covers 11 bases. This CDR3 contains 18 residues. V dropped 4 bases and J dropped 1; count of bases not matched to a gene: 10. CDR1 is MGHRA and CDR2 is YSYEKL in the germline V gene. In nucleotides, the CDR3 is TGCGCCAGCAGCCTCTTTGGGACTAGCGGAGATGGCACAGATACGCAGTATTTT. Translated, it gives CASSLFGTSGDGTDTQYF.

This clone was seen more than once but under ten times. The chain recombines TRBV19 with TRBJ2-5; D perhaps matches TRBD2 (5 bases). V lost 2 bases and J 5 bases, leaving 18 bases between the germline ends. Germline-derived CDR1 and CDR2 are LNHDA and SQIVND (reference sequence). The CDR3 covers 16 residues. The CDR3 nucleotides read TGTGCCAGTAGTATAAGTGCAGGTGGACTTTGGGAGACCCAGTACTTC. This sequence encodes CASSISAGGLWETQYF.

The V and J genes are TRBV4-1 and TRBJ1-2; D may be TRBD1 (6 bases). Germline V gene lookup returns CDR1 MGHRA and CDR2 YSYEKL. The germline V and J ends were trimmed by 1 base and 8 bases, with 20 bases remaining between them. The CDR3 consists of 16 residues. The CDR3 region is CASSQGRALGASGYTF. DNA for the CDR3: TGCGCCAGCAGCCAAGGCCGGGCGCTGGGGGCATCCGGCTACACCTTC.

The chain uses TRBV5-4 and TRBJ1-6; D call uncertain. The CDR3 extends over 16 amino acids. Germline V CDR1 and CDR2: SGHNT, YYREEE (reference sequence). The V and J ends lost 2 bases and 3 bases respectively, with 12 bases between them. The chain's CDR3 is CASSFLGGDYNSPLHF. CDR3 in DNA: TGTGCCAGCAGCTTTCTCGGCGGGGACTATAATTCACCCCTCCACTTT.

V gene TRBV24-1 combines with J gene TRBJ2-3; 7 bases align to TRBD1. This CDR3 is built from 15 residues. After removal of 7 bases from V and 0 bases from J, the junction contained 6 bases not matched to a gene. Germline loops: CDR1 KGHDR, CDR2 SFDVKD. CDR3 residues: CATSLGTVSTDTQYF. In DNA form, the CDR3 reads TGTGCCACCAGCCTTGGGACAGTTAGCACAGATACGCAGTATTTT.

Worth noting for this clone: One end of the junction fails to match germline, which may point to a read error. The chain has TRBV24-1 and TRBJ2-1; the match to TRBD1 covers 7 bases. The germline V gene has CDR1 KGHDR and CDR2 SFDVKD. The length of the CDR3 is 15 residues. Here the CDR3 reads CATSETGSSCNEQFF. The CDR3 DNA reads as TGTGCCACCAGTGAGACAGGGAGCTCCTGCAATGAGCAGTTCTTC.

J is TRBJ2-5 and V is TRBV7-3; 10 bases are shared with TRBD1. Germline CDR1 and CDR2: SGHTA and FQGTGA. The CDR3 runs to 15 residues. J lost 4 bases, V lost 5 bases, and 7 bases had no gene match. CDR3 nucleotide sequence: TGTGCCAGCAGCCCCGGGACAGGGGATTTAGAGACCCAGTACTTC. Its translation is CASSPGTGDLETQYF.

CDR3 DNA: TGCAGCGTTGACGTTAGCGGGGGATTAGAGACCCAGTACTTC. Encoded protein: CSVDVSGGLETQYF. The chain joins TRBV29-1 to TRBJ2-5; 9 positions agree with TRBD2. The V gene end was trimmed by 3 bases and the J gene end by 4 bases; junction bases not matched to a gene: 6. CDR3 size: 14 residues. Germline loops: CDR1 SQVTM, CDR2 ANQGSEA.

CDR3 amino acids: CASNPRRGLQETQYF. In nucleotides, the CDR3 is TGTGCCAGCAACCCACGTAGGGGACTTCAAGAGACCCAGTACTTC. The chain couples TRBV7-2 to TRBJ2-5; possibly TRBD2 for D (6 bases). Germline CDR1 SGHTA, CDR2 FQGNSA. Trimming pared 7 bases from V and 2 bases from J, leaving 17 bases between. The CDR3 length is 15 residues.

The rearrangement uses TRBV6-5 and TRBJ1-2; D is uncertain. Germline V gene lookup returns CDR1 MNHEY and CDR2 SVGAGI. This CDR3 is 14 amino acids long. Trimming pared 6 bases from V and 7 bases from J, leaving 18 bases between. The CDR3: CASRRDGFEIGYTF. CDR3 sequence (DNA): TGTGCCAGCAGGAGAGACGGGTTTGAGATTGGCTACACCTTC.

This chain connects TRBV19 to TRBJ1-2; D not resolved. There are 13 residues in the CDR3. Germline V gives CDR1 LNHDA, CDR2 SQIVND (reference sequence). Trimming removed 7 bases from V and 7 bases from J, with 16 bases in between. The CDR3 loop reads CASTAAKSGGYTF. For the CDR3, the DNA is TGTGCCAGTACCGCCGCAAAATCGGGTGGCTACACCTTC. Complete variable domain (other parts from reference TRBV19 and TRBJ1-2): DGGITQSPKYLFRKEGQNVTLSCEQNLNHDAMYWYRQDPGQGLRLIYYSQIVNDFQKGDIAEGYSVSREKKESFPLTVTSAQKNPTAFYLCASTAAKSGGYTFGSGTRLTVV.

This chain connects TRBV4-3 to TRBJ2-6, with D possibly TRBD1 on 7 matching bases. The CDR3 runs 16 residues. CDR1 is LGHNA and CDR2 is YSLEER in the germline V gene. V was clipped by 3 bases and J by 2 bases, with 11 bases between them. For the CDR3, the DNA is TGCGCCAGCAGCCACTCCAGGGGGGCTGGGGCCAACGTCCTGACTTTC. Protein sequence: CASSHSRGAGANVLTF.

The CDR3 loop reads CASSTTTGPDTQYF. As DNA, the CDR3 is TGCGCCAGCAGCACTACTACAGGGCCAGATACGCAGTATTTT. The V and J genes are TRBV5-1 and TRBJ2-3, with TRBD1 as a possible D gene (6 bases). Trimming took off 4 bases at V and 4 bases at J, with 13 bases between the two ends. This CDR3 is 14 amino acids long. Germline V gene data show CDR1 as SGHRS and CDR2 as YFSETQ. The entire variable domain, with the rest obtained from reference TRBV5-1 and TRBJ2-3, is as follows: KAGVTQTPRYLIKTRGQQVTLSCSPISGHRSVSWYQQTPGQGLQFLFEYFSETQRNKGNFPGRFSGRQFSNSRSEMNVSTLELGDSALYLCASSTTTGPDTQYFGPGTRLTVL.

The chain recombines TRBV9 with TRBJ2-3, with 12 bases matching TRBD2. This CDR3 is built from 17 residues. J gave up 2 bases and V 3 bases, and 7 bases lay outside the gene matches. Germline V CDR1 and CDR2: SGDLS, YYNGEE. CDR3 coding DNA: TGTGCCAGCAGCGCCGGGGGACTAGCGGGTCTCACAGATACGCAGTATTTT. Translating gives CASSAGGLAGLTDTQYF.

The chain couples TRBV12-3 or TRBV12-4 to TRBJ1-5; D uncertain. The V and J ends lost 1 base and 6 bases respectively, with 7 bases between them. The CDR3 is 13 residues long. This CDR3 reads CASSLDRGQPQHF. In DNA, the CDR3 is TGTGCCAGCAGTTTAGATAGAGGTCAGCCCCAGCATTTT.

V and J are TRBV3-1 (or the pseudogene TRBV3-2) and TRBJ2-5, with D maybe TRBD1 (6 bases). V lost 4 bases and J 3 bases, leaving 15 bases between the germline ends. Germline values: CDR1 LGHDT, CDR2 YNNKEL (reference sequence). The CDR3 consists of 15 residues. In nucleotides, the CDR3 is TGTGCCAGCAGCCCATACTTAACAGGGAAAGAGACCCAGTACTTC. This sequence encodes CASSPYLTGKETQYF.

This chain links TRBV18 with TRBJ2-2, with 11 bases lining up with TRBD2. After removal of 2 bases from V and 1 base from J, the junction contained 9 bases not matched to a gene. Germline V lookup: CDR1 KGHSH, CDR2 LQKENI. CDR3 size: 19 residues. The CDR3 DNA reads as TGTGCCAGCTCACCATTGGTAGCGGGAGGGCCTGTGAACACCGGGGAGCTGTTTTTT. It yields the protein CASSPLVAGGPVNTGELFF.

This chain connects TRBV28 to TRBJ1-1; a weak D match, TRBD1 (5 bases). CDR3 size: 18 residues. The V and J ends lost 6 bases and 0 bases respectively, with 23 bases between them. Germline-derived CDR1 and CDR2 are MDHEN and SYDVKM. The CDR3 loop is CASSPNRWAGPLNTEAFF. The CDR3 DNA reads as TGTGCCAGCAGCCCGAATCGGTGGGCAGGGCCCTTGAACACTGAAGCTTTCTTT.